This entry features one T cell receptor (beta chain) sequence. This sample is part of a study of identical twins. This CDR3 spans 12 amino acids. J was trimmed by 3 bases and V by 10 bases; bases with no gene match: 5. Germline CDR1 reads LNHNV; CDR2 reads YYDKDF (reference sequence). Each CDR3 protein gets one entry after TCRdb re-called the 5' RACE reads with MiXCR. The sample yields about 520,000 distinct CDR3 sequences, 22% seen once. This sample also belongs to another study, concerning T cells expressing NK-cell markers.

The receptor was derived from a woman aged 18-30 years in good health. The specimen sequenced was CD4+ T cells sorted from blood. The rearrangement joins TRBV15 to TRBJ2-7; 8 bases are a match to TRBD1. CDR3 sequence (DNA): TGTGCCATCGGACAGGGTATCTACGAGCAGTACTTC. Protein product: CAIGQGIYEQYF.